Listed here are 15 T cell receptor beta chains from one sample, sequenced in a study of blood T cells in healthy people across ages. Alongside a J-beta primer mix, a sample-barcoded 5' primer served in a second PCR lasting roughly 6 to 11 cycles. TCRdb reprocessed the 5' RACE reads with MiXCR, giving one entry per CDR3 protein. Of over 950,000 distinct CDR3 sequences detected, more than 30% appear once; the ten largest clones hold roughly 14%. The sequencing input was blood. The receptors derive from a man between 18 and 35 years old in good health.

V usage is TRBV5-6 and J usage is TRBJ2-2; 11 bases fit TRBD2. There are 16 residues in the CDR3. V lost 0 bases and J lost 3; bases outside the gene matches: 1. Germline V gives CDR1 SGHDT, CDR2 YYEEEE. The CDR3 reads CASSLGLAGYTGELFF. CDR3 DNA sequence: TGTGCCAGCAGCTTGGGACTAGCGGGGTACACCGGGGAGCTGTTTTTT.

This rearrangement joins TRBV5-1 to TRBJ2-1; D might be TRBD1 or TRBD2, each matching 6 bases. CDR1 is SGHRS and CDR2 is YFSETQ in the germline V gene. The CDR3 has 15 residues. V dropped 3 bases and J dropped 7 bases, with 17 bases sitting between them. CDR3 in DNA: TGCGCCAGCAGCTGGAGCTTTACAGGGACTAATGAGCAGTTCTTC. Amino acids: CASSWSFTGTNEQFF.

As to this clonotype: Compared with germline, one end of the junction differs, possibly owing to a read error. The V and J genes are TRBV20-1 and TRBJ1-5; 7 bases map to TRBD1. In germline, CDR1 is DFQATT, CDR2 SNEGSKA (reference sequence). This CDR3 is 13 amino acids long. The CDR3 DNA sequence: TGCAGTTCTAGGACAGGATTAAATCAGCCCCAGCATTTT. Translation: CSSRTGLNQPQHF.

The chain joins TRBV10-3 to TRBJ1-2; tentatively, D is TRBD1 (5 bases). CDR1 and CDR2 (germline): ENHRY, SYGVKD. The V end was cut by 0 bases, the J end by 5 bases, with 22 bases between. CDR3 length: 18 residues. CDR3 bases: TGTGCCATCAGTGAGTCTTCTTCAGGACATCCTCTCCGGTATGGCTACACCTTC. Translated: CAISESSSGHPLRYGYTF.

This clonotype appeared a few times. V usage is TRBV6-5 and J usage is TRBJ2-5; D not certain. This CDR3 comprises 16 residues. V was pared by 6 bases and J by 0 bases, with 17 bases between. Germline-derived CDR1 and CDR2 are MNHEY and SVGAGI. The CDR3 here is CASSRNFGPYQETQYF. CDR3 DNA sequence: TGTGCCAGCAGCCGAAACTTCGGACCCTACCAAGAGACCCAGTACTTC.

This clonotype was counted a few times. V gene TRBV11-2 combines with J gene TRBJ1-2; D might be TRBD1 (6 bases). V gave up 8 bases and J gave up 2 bases, with 18 bases separating them. Germline V lookup: CDR1 SGHAT, CDR2 FQNNGV. The CDR3 loop spans 15 amino acids. The DNA of the CDR3 is TGTGCCAGCGCTGCGCGCGGACAGACCAACTATGGCTACACCTTC. As protein: CASAARGQTNYGYTF. The full variable domain, with the rest looked up from reference TRBV11-2 and TRBJ1-2, is EAGVAQSPRYKIIEKRQSVAFWCNPISGHATLYWYQQILGQGPKLLIQFQNNGVVDDSQLPKDRFSAERLKGVDSTLKIQPAKLEDSAVYLCASAARGQTNYGYTFGSGTRLTVV.

This clonotype occurred a few times. The chain couples TRBV27 to TRBJ2-6; D is uncertain. V was pared by 6 bases and J by 0 bases, with 3 bases between. CDR1 and CDR2 (germline): MNHEY, SMNVEV (reference sequence). The CDR3 covers 13 residues. CDR3 DNA: TGTGCCAGCAGACGCTCTGGGGCCAACGTCCTGACTTTC. Protein: CASRRSGANVLTF. Together with reference TRBV27 and TRBJ2-6, the CDR3 gives the full variable domain: EAQVTQNPRYLITVTGKKLTVTCSQNMNHEYMSWYRQDPGLGLRQIYYSMNVEVTDKGDVPEGYKVSRKEKRNFPLILESPSPNQTSLYFCASRRSGANVLTFGAGSRLTVL.

This rearrangement joins TRBV29-1 to TRBJ1-2; D not certain. The V gene lost 3 bases and the J gene lost 8 bases, with 13 bases spanning the gap. CDR1 is SQVTM, CDR2 ANQGSEA, per germline. The CDR3 runs to 12 residues. CDR3 loop: CSVDKGARGYTF. For the CDR3, the DNA is TGCAGCGTTGATAAGGGAGCTCGAGGCTACACCTTC.

A remark on this clonotype: The conserved closing phenylalanine or tryptophan is absent in this CDR3, likely reflecting a read error. The chain recombines TRBV9 with TRBJ2-1, with D possibly being TRBD1 (6 bases). Germline CDR1 is SGDLS and CDR2 is YYNGEE. V lost 4 bases, J lost 6 bases, and 20 bases lay in between. This CDR3 spans 16 amino acids. Here the CDR3 DNA reads TGTGCCAGCAGCACCCCAAGGGGGACGGCTTCCAATGAGCAGTTCATC. This translates into CASSTPRGTASNEQFI.

The table lists this clonotype with many counts. The chain is built from TRBV5-1 and TRBJ2-5; TRBD2 matches 7 bases. This CDR3 spans 13 amino acids. J lost 1 base, V lost 4 bases, and 1 base had no gene match. Germline lookup yields CDR1 SGHRS and CDR2 YFSETQ. For the CDR3, the DNA is TGCGCCAGCAGCCCGGGGGGCCAAGAGACCCAGTACTTC. Translated, it gives CASSPGGQETQYF.

The V gene is TRBV28, the J gene TRBJ2-1; 10 nucleotides align to TRBD1. The CDR3 has 15 residues. The V gene end was trimmed by 5 bases and the J gene end by 8 bases; junction bases not matched to a gene: 9. Looked up from germline, CDR1 is MDHEN and CDR2 is SYDVKM. In DNA form, the CDR3 reads TGTGCCAGCAGTAAACGACAGGGGGCGGCGTATGAGCAGTTCTTC. Protein product: CASSKRQGAAYEQFF.

The V call is TRBV20-1, the J call TRBJ1-2; D might be TRBD1 (5 bases). The CDR3 spans 12 residues. V lost 6 bases, J lost 2 bases, and 10 bases lay in between. CDR1 DFQATT and CDR2 SNEGSKA come from the germline V gene (reference sequence). The DNA of the CDR3 is TGCAGTGCCGGGGCGGTGAACTATGGCTACACCTTC. Residues: CSAGAVNYGYTF.

This clonotype was observed a few times. The genes are TRBV20-1 and TRBJ2-1, with 12 bases fitting TRBD1. Trimming removed 5 bases from V and 7 bases from J; junction bases left unmatched: 3. Germline V gene data show CDR1 as DFQATT and CDR2 as SNEGSKA (reference sequence). This CDR3 contains 13 residues. CDR3 residues: CSALGQGANEQFF. The CDR3 nucleotides read TGCAGTGCTCTGGGACAGGGGGCGAATGAGCAGTTCTTC.

This clonotype came up a few times. This chain connects TRBV7-2 to TRBJ1-1; 7 nucleotides match TRBD1. This CDR3 spans 15 amino acids. Per germline, CDR1 SGHTA and CDR2 FQGNSA. Trimming removed 1 base from V and 5 bases from J; junction bases left unmatched: 7. This chain's CDR3 is CASSLVRGQGTEAFF. As DNA, the CDR3 is TGTGCCAGCAGCTTAGTAAGGGGGCAGGGTACTGAAGCTTTCTTT.

The chain is built from TRBV20-1 and TRBJ1-4; no definite D call. This CDR3 is 12 amino acids long. The germline CDR1 and CDR2 sequences are DFQATT and SNEGSKA (reference sequence). V dropped 5 bases and J dropped 8 bases, with 12 bases sitting between them. The CDR3 loop is CSAFLPREKLFF. The CDR3, as DNA: TGCAGTGCTTTCCTCCCTCGGGAAAAACTGTTTTTT.